A selection of T cell receptor beta chains follows, all from one sample in a study of spatial heterogeneity in lung cancer. TCRdb recomputed calls from the 5' RACE reads with MiXCR, one row per CDR3 protein. This sample has around 100,000 distinct CDR3 sequences; 3.5% to 5% occur once, and the top ten carry around 20%. Sequencing used lung tumor tissue, obtained at surgery. Receptor source: a male donor with early-stage non-small cell lung cancer. Each CDR3 is given with its conserved first and last residue. The D gene is left open where the match is weak. Size tells how often a clone was seen (once, few, many) or the class of an expanded clone, and some rows leave it out.

J	D	size	V	CDR3	DNA
TRBJ1-2	TRBD1	many	TRBV3-1	CASSQVTGGDSYGYTF	TGTGCCAGCAGCCAAGTTACAGGGGGAGACAGCTATGGCTACACCTTC
TRBJ1-3	TRBD1	many	TRBV20-1	CSARDRRSGNTIYF	TGCAGTGCTCGGGACAGACGCTCTGGAAACACCATATATTTT
TRBJ2-3	TRBD2	few	TRBV28	CASSWGLAAREAQYF	TGTGCCAGCAGTTGGGGACTAGCGGCCCGGGAGGCGCAGTATTTT
TRBJ2-2	.	.	TRBV29-1	CSVLSPGELFF	TGCAGCGTTTTGAGCCCCGGGGAGCTGTTTTTT
TRBJ2-1	TRBD2	few	TRBV11-2	CASSPSSPGGPGEQFF	TGTGCCAGCAGCCCCAGTTCCCCGGGAGGGCCTGGCGAGCAGTTCTTC
TRBJ2-1	TRBD2	.	TRBV20-1	CSASRLAGGPDNEQFF	TGCAGTGCTAGTAGGCTAGCGGGAGGGCCCGACAATGAGCAGTTCTTC
TRBJ2-1	.	many	TRBV11-2	CASSPRVGNEQFF	TGTGCCAGCAGCCCCAGGGTGGGGAATGAGCAGTTCTTC
TRBJ2-3	.	.	TRBV10-1	CASSEDSTDTQYF	TGCGCCAGCAGTGAAGACAGTACAGATACGCAGTATTTT
TRBJ2-4	TRBD2	.	TRBV4-1	CASSQEGGAGGGYIQYF	TGCGCCAGCAGCCAAGAAGGGGGAGCGGGAGGAGGATACATTCAGTACTTC
TRBJ1-2	TRBD1	many	TRBV2	CATGTALNYGYTF	TGTGCCACCGGGACAGCTCTTAACTATGGCTACACCTTC
TRBJ2-1	.	many	TRBV15	CATSKETRFEQFF	TGTGCCACCAGCAAAGAGACGCGTTTTGAGCAGTTCTTC
TRBJ2-5	TRBD1	few	TRBV2	CASQTGGMETQYF	TGTGCCAGCCAGACAGGGGGCATGGAGACCCAGTACTTC
TRBJ2-3	TRBD1	many	TRBV6-5	CASSYSRTGYLDTQYF	TGTGCCAGCAGTTACTCGAGGACAGGGTATCTTGATACGCAGTATTTT
TRBJ2-7	.	many	TRBV6-5	CASSYVTSPYYEQYF	TGTGCCAGCAGTTACGTGACTTCCCCGTACTACGAGCAGTACTTC
TRBJ2-1	TRBD2	few	TRBV7-2	CASSFGLRGRDYNEQFF	TGTGCCAGCAGCTTTGGTTTACGAGGGAGGGACTACAATGAGCAGTTCTTC
TRBJ1-5	.	many	TRBV7-9	CASSQMGVGNQPQHF	TGTGCCAGCAGTCAAATGGGGGTCGGCAATCAGCCCCAGCATTTT
TRBJ1-2	.	many	TRBV12-3/TRBV12-4	CASQSASLSYTF	TGTGCCAGCCAGTCGGCCTCTCTTAGCTACACCTTC
TRBJ1-5	.	few	TRBV6-5	CASSPRPQVPQHF	TGTGCCAGCAGTCCCAGGCCGCAGGTGCCCCAGCATTTT
TRBJ2-3	.	few	TRBV27	CASSSWRDTDTQYF	TGTGCCAGCAGTTCCTGGCGGGACACAGATACGCAGTATTTT
TRBJ1-2	.	few	TRBV7-9	CASSPQGSGYTF	TGTGCCAGCAGCCCACAGGGTTCTGGCTACACCTTC
TRBJ2-1	TRBD2	.	TRBV4-1	CASSQVSAGGRDEQFF	TGCGCCAGCAGCCAAGTTTCAGCGGGAGGGCGGGATGAGCAGTTCTTC
TRBJ2-1	.	many	TRBV12-3/TRBV12-4	CASSLGDSYNEQFF	TGTGCCAGCAGTTTAGGGGACTCCTACAATGAGCAGTTCTTC
TRBJ1-3	.	many	TRBV12-3/TRBV12-4	CASRQDSGNTIYF	TGTGCCAGCAGGCAGGACTCTGGAAACACCATATATTTT
TRBJ2-1	.	many	TRBV7-8	CASSLEPGLQNEQFF	TGTGCCAGCAGCTTAGAGCCAGGATTACAGAATGAGCAGTTCTTC
TRBJ1-4	.	many	TRBV12-3/TRBV12-4	CASSLAQAANEKLFF	TGTGCCAGCAGTCTCGCCCAGGCAGCTAATGAAAAACTGTTTTTT
TRBJ2-7	TRBD2	few	TRBV2	CASQRDRGYEQYF	TGTGCCAGCCAGCGGGATAGGGGCTACGAGCAGTACTTC
TRBJ1-5	.	many	TRBV29-1	CSVEQGPNQPQHF	TGCAGCGTTGAACAGGGACCGAATCAGCCCCAGCATTTT
TRBJ2-5	.	many	TRBV5-6	CASSSGFQETQYF	TGTGCCAGCAGCTCAGGCTTCCAAGAGACCCAGTACTTC
TRBJ1-1	.	many	TRBV5-1	CASSLGQVPFTEAFF	TGCGCCAGCAGCTTGGGGCAGGTCCCCTTCACTGAAGCTTTCTTT
TRBJ2-7	TRBD1	few	TRBV6-1	CASSEAWWTGLGYEQYF	TGTGCCAGCAGTGAAGCGTGGTGGACAGGGCTGGGGTACGAGCAGTACTTC
TRBJ2-1	TRBD2	many	TRBV7-6	CASSPGLIWNEQFF	TGTGCCAGCAGCCCGGGACTAATTTGGAATGAGCAGTTCTTC
TRBJ1-3	.	many	TRBV7-6	CASSFTSWGPGGNTIYF	TGTGCCAGCAGTTTTACGTCCTGGGGGCCAGGGGGAAACACCATATATTTT
TRBJ2-3	.	many	TRBV7-2	CASSLAGAGAGRTDTQYF	TGTGCCAGCAGCTTGGCCGGCGCGGGGGCTGGGAGAACAGATACGCAGTATTTT
TRBJ2-5	.	many	TRBV6-5	CASSSGQETQYF	TGTGCCAGCAGTTCTGGGCAAGAGACCCAGTACTTC
TRBJ1-6	.	many	TRBV7-9	CASSSPEWGSYNSPLHF	TGTGCCAGCAGCTCCCCGGAGTGGGGCTCCTATAATTCACCCCTCCACTTT